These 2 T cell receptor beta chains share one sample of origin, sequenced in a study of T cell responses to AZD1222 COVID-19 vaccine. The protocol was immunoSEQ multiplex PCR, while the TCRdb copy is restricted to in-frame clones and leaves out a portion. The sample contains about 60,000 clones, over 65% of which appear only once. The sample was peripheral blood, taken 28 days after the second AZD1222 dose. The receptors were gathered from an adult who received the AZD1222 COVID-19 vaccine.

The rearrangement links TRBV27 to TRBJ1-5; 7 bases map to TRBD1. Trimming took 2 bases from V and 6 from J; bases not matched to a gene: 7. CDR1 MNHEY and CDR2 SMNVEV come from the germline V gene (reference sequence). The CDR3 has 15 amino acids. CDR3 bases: TGTGCCAGCAGTTTAGAGGGAGGGGGCGTTCAGCCCCAGCATTTT. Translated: CASSLEGGGVQPQHF.

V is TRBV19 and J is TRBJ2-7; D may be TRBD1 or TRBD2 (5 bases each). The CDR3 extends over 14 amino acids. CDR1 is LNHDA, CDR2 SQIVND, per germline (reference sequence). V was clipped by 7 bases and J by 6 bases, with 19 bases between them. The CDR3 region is CASNMGRAGTEQYF. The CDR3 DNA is TGTGCCAGTAACATGGGACGGGCGGGTACCGAGCAGTACTTC.